This TCR beta chain comes out of a study of cytomegalovirus exposure and HLA in healthy donors. The PCR made use of 60 Vbeta and 13 Jbeta primers. Using immunoSEQ multiplex PCR, the repertoire was profiled, and TCRdb retains in-frame clones only, with some absent. The sample shows over 110,000 clones, 82% of them seen only once. Note on this clone: A far more abundant clone sits one base away, making this likely a read error.

Germline CDR1 reads MGHDK; CDR2 reads SYGVNS. The length of the CDR3 is 13 residues. Trimming cost V 6 bases and J 0 bases, with 3 bases left between them. The sequenced sample consisted of PBMCs. The chain joins TRBV25-1 to TRBJ2-6; the D is unclear. This clonotype was obtained from a male donor in good health and CMV-seronegative. The CDR3 spells CASSLSGANVLTF. The CDR3, as DNA: TGTGCCAGCAGCCTCTCTGGGGCCAACGTCCTGACTTTC.